This TCR beta chain appears in the sequencing data of a study of OX40 agonist ivuxolimab in advanced cancers. Across the whole study: Anti-PD-1, anti-PD-L1 or anti-CTLA-4 therapy given earlier was allowed, and approximately 40% had some.

Overall study results and limits: In general, CD8+ T cells held more expanded clones than CD4+ did, on average.

This clone was seen a handful of times. Its antigen remains unidentified. This CDR3 has 16 residues. Per germline, CDR1 SGHRS and CDR2 YFSETQ. J was trimmed by 3 bases and V by 2 bases; bases with no gene match: 7. TCRdb's copy holds only in-frame clones and misses some; the assay was immunoSEQ multiplex PCR. The sample has roughly 64,000 clones, 80% to 90% seen once. V and J are TRBV5-1 and TRBJ2-5; 10 bases line up with TRBD2. The TCR comes from an adult with an advanced solid tumor such as melanoma, head and neck, liver or kidney cancer. This specimen consisted of CD4+ or CD8+ T cells sorted from blood, obtained in a trial of the OX40 agonist ivuxolimab. The chain's CDR3 is CASSLLAGLLEETQYF. The CDR3 bases are TGCGCCAGCAGCTTACTAGCGGGACTTTTAGAAGAGACCCAGTACTTC.